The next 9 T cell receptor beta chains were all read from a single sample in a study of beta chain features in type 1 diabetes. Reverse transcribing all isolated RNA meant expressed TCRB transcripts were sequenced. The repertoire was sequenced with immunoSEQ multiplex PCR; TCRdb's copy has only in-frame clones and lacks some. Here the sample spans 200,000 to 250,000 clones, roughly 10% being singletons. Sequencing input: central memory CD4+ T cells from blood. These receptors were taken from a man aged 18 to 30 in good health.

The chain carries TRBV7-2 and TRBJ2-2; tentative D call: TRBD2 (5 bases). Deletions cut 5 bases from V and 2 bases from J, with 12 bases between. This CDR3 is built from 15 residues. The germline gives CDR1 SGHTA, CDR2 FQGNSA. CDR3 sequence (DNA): TGTGCCAGCAGCCCCGATTGGACTAACACCGGGGAGCTGTTTTTT. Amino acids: CASSPDWTNTGELFF.

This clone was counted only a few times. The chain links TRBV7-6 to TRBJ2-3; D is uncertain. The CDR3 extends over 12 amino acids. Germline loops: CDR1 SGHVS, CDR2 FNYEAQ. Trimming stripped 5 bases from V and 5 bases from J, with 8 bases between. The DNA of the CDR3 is TGTGCCAGCAGCCTATACGTAGATACGCAGTATTTT. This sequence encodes CASSLYVDTQYF.

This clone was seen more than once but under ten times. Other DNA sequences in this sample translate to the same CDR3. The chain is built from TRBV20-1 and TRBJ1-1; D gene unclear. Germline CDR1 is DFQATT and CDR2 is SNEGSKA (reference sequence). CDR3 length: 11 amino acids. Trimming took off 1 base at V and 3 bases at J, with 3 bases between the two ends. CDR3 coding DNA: TGCAGTGCTAGAGGATACACTGAAGCTTTCTTT. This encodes CSARGYTEAFF.

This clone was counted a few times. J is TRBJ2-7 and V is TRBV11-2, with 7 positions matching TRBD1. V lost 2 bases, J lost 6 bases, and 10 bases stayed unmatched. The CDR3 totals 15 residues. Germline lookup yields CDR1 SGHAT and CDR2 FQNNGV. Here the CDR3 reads CASSLQPGQSREQYF. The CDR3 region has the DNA TGTGCCAGCAGCTTACAGCCGGGACAGAGTCGCGAGCAGTACTTC.

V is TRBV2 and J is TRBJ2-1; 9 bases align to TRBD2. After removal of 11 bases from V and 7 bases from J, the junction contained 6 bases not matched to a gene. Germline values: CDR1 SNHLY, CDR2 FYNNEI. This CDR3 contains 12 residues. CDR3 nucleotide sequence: TGTGCCGCGAGTAGCGGGAGTAATGAGCAGTTCTTC. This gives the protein CAASSGSNEQFF.

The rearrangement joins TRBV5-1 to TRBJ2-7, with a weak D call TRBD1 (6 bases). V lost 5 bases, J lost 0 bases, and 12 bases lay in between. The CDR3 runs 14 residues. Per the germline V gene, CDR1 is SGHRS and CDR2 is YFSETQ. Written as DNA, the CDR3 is TGCGCCAGCAGACCCCAGACAGGCTCCTACGAGCAGTACTTC. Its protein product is CASRPQTGSYEQYF.

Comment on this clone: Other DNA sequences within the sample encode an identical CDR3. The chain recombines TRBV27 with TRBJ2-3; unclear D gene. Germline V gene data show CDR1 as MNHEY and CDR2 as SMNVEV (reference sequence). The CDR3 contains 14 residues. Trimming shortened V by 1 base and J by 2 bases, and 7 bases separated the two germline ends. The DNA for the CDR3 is TGTGCCAGCAGTTTATGGGGATACACAGATACGCAGTATTTT. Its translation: CASSLWGYTDTQYF.

CDR3 in amino acids: CAMSRDRPSEQYF. In DNA form, the CDR3 reads TGTGCCATGTCCCGGGACCGTCCGTCCGAGCAGTACTTC. V is TRBV30 and J is TRBJ2-7; either TRBD1 or TRBD2 may supply D (5 bases each). Per germline, CDR1 GTSNPN and CDR2 SVGIG (reference sequence). The CDR3 sequence is 13 residues long. The V end lost 8 bases, the J end lost 6 bases, and 20 bases lay between the germline ends.

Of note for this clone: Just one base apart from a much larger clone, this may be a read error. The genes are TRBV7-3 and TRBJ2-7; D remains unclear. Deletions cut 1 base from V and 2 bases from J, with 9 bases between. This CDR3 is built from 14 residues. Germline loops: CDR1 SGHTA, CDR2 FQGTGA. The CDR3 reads CASSLIGGTYEQYF. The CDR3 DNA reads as TGTGCCAGCAGCTTAATCGGCGGAACCTACGAGCAGTACTTC.